The T cell receptor (beta chain) under discussion was sequenced for a study of blood T cell repertoires in COVID-19. Overall study: Sample material is recorded as cDNA or gDNA derived from T cells, B-cell-depleted T cells, or PBMCs.

Germline CDR1 is SGHTA and CDR2 is FQGNSA. CDR3 length equals 16 residues. V shed 4 bases and J 2 bases; nucleotides not matched to a gene: 4. Original data processing: Amplification with reference gene primers provided the estimates of nucleated cell counts. TCRdb's copy holds only in-frame clones and misses some; the assay was immunoSEQ multiplex PCR. The DNA gave D and trimming, while V, J and clone size come from that table. The sample consists of about 250,000 clones, around nine tenths of them appearing once. The source of this sequence is a woman in her fifties or sixties who had recovered from COVID-19. The source material was peripheral blood. This chain links TRBV7-2 with TRBJ2-5, with TRBD2 identical over 13 bases. For the CDR3, the DNA is TGTGCCAGCAGCTCACGGACTAGCGGGGGACAAGAGACCCAGTACTTC. Encoded protein: CASSSRTSGGQETQYF. Using reference TRBV7-2 and TRBJ2-5 for the parts outside the CDR3, the full variable domain is GAGVSQSPSNKVTEKGKDVELRCDPISGHTALYWYRQSLGQGLEFLIYFQGNSAPDKSGLPSDRFSAERTGGSVSTLTIQRTQQEDSAVYLCASSSRTSGGQETQYFGPGTRLLVL.